Shown below are 10 T cell receptor beta chains from a single sample sequenced in a study of T cells in Graves' hyperthyroidism and ophthalmopathy (dated by TCRdb to the late 2010s). Libraries were constructed by multiplex PCR. The instrument given in TCRdb is Illumina HiSeq 2000. TCR beta CDR3 regions were amplified from RNA transcripts. A first-round RT-PCR of the TCR CDR3 used the HTBI primer set with the Qiagen OneStep RT-PCR kit. TCRdb redid the processing of the public reads, applying fastp at Q25 and MiXCR, and retained in-frame beta chains. Every CDR3 protein is listed once, alongside the most common genes and DNA of its rows. This sample is represented by a few hundred thousand distinct CDR3 sequences; approximately 15% of them were singletons. 5% to 7% of the sample comes from the top ten. Material: blood. The source of these receptors is a young woman with Graves' hyperthyroidism that later progressed to Graves' ophthalmopathy.

This chain joins TRBV5-1 and TRBJ1-1, with TRBD1 matching 7 bases. CDR3 length: 13 amino acids. Germline V lookup: CDR1 SGHRS, CDR2 YFSETQ. Trimming cost V 2 bases and J 8 bases; bases outside gene matches: 6. The CDR3 DNA sequence: TGCGCCAGCAGCTTAGGGGGCGGAAGAGAAGCTTTCTTT. The encoded protein is CASSLGGGREAFF.

The chain employs TRBV10-3 and TRBJ1-5; D might be TRBD1 (6 bases). The germline V gene has CDR1 ENHRY and CDR2 SYGVKD. The V gene lost 5 bases and the J gene lost 5 bases, with 16 bases spanning the gap. This CDR3 comprises 15 residues. The DNA for the CDR3 is TGTGCCATCAGTCTCCGAGGGGGGGGGGATCAGCCCCAGCATTTT. Its protein product is CAISLRGGGDQPQHF.

In its sample, this clonotype was seen many times. J is TRBJ2-7 and V is TRBV5-1, with D perhaps matching TRBD2 (6 bases). The V gene's germline CDR1 is SGHRS and CDR2 YFSETQ. The V and J ends lost 4 bases and 3 bases respectively, with 20 bases between them. The CDR3 runs to 16 residues. The CDR3 sequence: CASSISSGTDLYEQYF. The CDR3 nucleotides are TGCGCCAGCAGCATATCCTCCGGGACTGACCTCTACGAGCAGTACTTC. Variable domain in full (rest from reference TRBV5-1 and TRBJ2-7): KAGVTQTPRYLIKTRGQQVTLSCSPISGHRSVSWYQQTPGQGLQFLFEYFSETQRNKGNFPGRFSGRQFSNSRSEMNVSTLELGDSALYLCASSISSGTDLYEQYFGPGTRLTVT.

This clonotype has ten or more counts. The chain carries TRBV30 and TRBJ1-2; the match to TRBD1 covers 10 bases. J gave up 4 bases and V 2 bases, and 1 base lay outside the gene matches. The germline CDR1 and CDR2 sequences are GTSNPN and SVGIG (reference sequence). The CDR3 covers 13 residues. In DNA, the CDR3 is TGTGCCTGGAGTAGGGACAGGGGCTATGGCTACACCTTC. Translation gives CAWSRDRGYGYTF.

This clonotype showed up just a few times. CDR3 sequence: CASSYGRDSNSPLHF. For the CDR3, the DNA is TGTGCCAGCAGTTACGGCCGGGACAGTAATTCACCCCTCCACTTT. This sequence joins TRBV6-5 and TRBJ1-6; the match to TRBD1 covers 7 bases. CDR3 size: 15 residues. Looked up from germline, CDR1 is MNHEY and CDR2 is SVGAGI. V was clipped by 2 bases and J by 6 bases; unmatched bases: 4.

This clonotype was seen repeatedly, ten times or more. The V call is TRBV15, the J call TRBJ2-1; 7 bases fit TRBD2. The length of the CDR3 is 13 residues. The J segment lost 9 bases and the V segment lost 7 bases, leaving 9 bases of the junction unmatched. Looked up from germline, CDR1 is LNHNV and CDR2 is YYDKDF (reference sequence). CDR3 loop: CATNGGRAPEQFF. The CDR3 region has the DNA TGTGCCACCAATGGCGGGAGAGCGCCTGAGCAGTTCTTC. Combining the CDR3 with reference TRBV15 and TRBJ2-1 gives the whole variable domain DAMVIQNPRYQVTQFGKPVTLSCSQTLNHNVMYWYQQKSSQAPKLLFHYYDKDFNNEADTPDNFQSRRPNTSFCFLDIRSPGLGDTAMYLCATNGGRAPEQFFGPGTRLTVL.

Ten or more counts support this clonotype. V usage is TRBV27 and J usage is TRBJ2-1; 11 positions match TRBD2. CDR3 length: 15 amino acids. The germline gives CDR1 MNHEY, CDR2 SMNVEV (reference sequence). Losses at the gene ends were 2 bases for V and 9 bases for J; bases not matched to a gene: 6. CDR3 sequence (DNA): TGTGCCAGCAGTTTAATAGCGGGAGGGCCACTTGAGCAGTTCTTC. It yields the protein CASSLIAGGPLEQFF.

This rearrangement joins TRBV15 to TRBJ1-2; TRBD1 matches at 10 bases. CDR1 is LNHNV, CDR2 YYDKDF, per germline (reference sequence). The CDR3 runs to 14 residues. Trimming cost V 2 bases and J 8 bases; bases outside gene matches: 5. In DNA form, the CDR3 reads TGTGCCACCAGCAGAACCGGGACAGGGGACGGCTACACCTTC. Amino acids: CATSRTGTGDGYTF.

This clonotype was detected many times. This chain uses TRBV6-1 with TRBJ2-3, with D perhaps matching TRBD2 (5 bases). The ends were cut back, 6 bases at V and 4 bases at J, with 14 bases in the middle. Germline V gene lookup returns CDR1 MNHNS and CDR2 SASEGT. This CDR3 is built from 14 residues. The CDR3 DNA reads as TGTGCCAGCAGGTTAGAGGGTATAGCAGATACGCAGTATTTT. Encoded protein: CASRLEGIADTQYF.

This clonotype has at least ten counts. J is TRBJ2-7 and V is TRBV29-1, with D perhaps matching TRBD2 (7 bases). The CDR3 is made up of 14 amino acids. Germline-derived CDR1 and CDR2 are SQVTM and ANQGSEA. V lost 6 bases and J lost 7, with 22 bases in between. CDR3 loop: CSVGSGGPAGEQYF. The DNA for the CDR3 is TGCAGCGTGGGGTCCGGGGGGCCCGCGGGAGAGCAGTACTTC.